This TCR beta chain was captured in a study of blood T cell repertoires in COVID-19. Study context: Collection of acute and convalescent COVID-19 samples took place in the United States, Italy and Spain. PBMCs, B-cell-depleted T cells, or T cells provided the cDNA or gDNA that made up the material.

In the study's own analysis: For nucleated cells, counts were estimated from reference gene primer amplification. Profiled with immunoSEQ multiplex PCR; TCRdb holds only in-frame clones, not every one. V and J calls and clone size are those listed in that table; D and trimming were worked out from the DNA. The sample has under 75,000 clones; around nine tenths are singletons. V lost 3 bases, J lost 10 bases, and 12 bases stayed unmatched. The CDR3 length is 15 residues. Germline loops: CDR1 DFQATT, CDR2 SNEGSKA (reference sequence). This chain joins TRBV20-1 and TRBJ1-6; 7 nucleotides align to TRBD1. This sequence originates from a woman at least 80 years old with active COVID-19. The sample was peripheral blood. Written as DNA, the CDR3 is TGCAGTGCTAGTCTCTTCCCGGGACAGAACTCACCCCTCCACTTT. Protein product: CSASLFPGQNSPLHF.